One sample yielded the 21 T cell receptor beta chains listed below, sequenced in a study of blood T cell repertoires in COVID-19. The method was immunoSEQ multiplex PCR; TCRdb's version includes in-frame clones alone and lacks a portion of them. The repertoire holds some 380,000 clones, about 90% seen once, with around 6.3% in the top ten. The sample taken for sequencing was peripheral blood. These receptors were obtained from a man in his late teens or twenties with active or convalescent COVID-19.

The chain's CDR3 is CASSHPGTSGSSYEQYF. In DNA, the CDR3 is TGTGCCAGCAGCCACCCAGGGACTAGCGGGAGCTCCTACGAGCAGTACTTC. V usage is TRBV4-2 and J usage is TRBJ2-7; 14 positions agree with TRBD2. Germline V gene lookup returns CDR1 LGHNA and CDR2 YNFKEQ. The J segment lost 0 bases and the V segment lost 3 bases, leaving 4 bases of the junction unmatched. The CDR3 contains 17 residues.

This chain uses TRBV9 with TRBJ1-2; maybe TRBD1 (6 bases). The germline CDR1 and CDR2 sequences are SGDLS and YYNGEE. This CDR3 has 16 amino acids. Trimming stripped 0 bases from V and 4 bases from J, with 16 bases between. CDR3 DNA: TGTGCCAGCAGCGTAGGGCCCACAGGGAGTACCTATGGCTACACCTTC. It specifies CASSVGPTGSTYGYTF.

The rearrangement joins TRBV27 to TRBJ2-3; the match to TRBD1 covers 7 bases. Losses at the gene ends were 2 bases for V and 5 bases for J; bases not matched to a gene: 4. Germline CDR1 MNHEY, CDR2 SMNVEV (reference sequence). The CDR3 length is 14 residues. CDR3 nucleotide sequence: TGTGCCAGCAGTTTACGGACAGGCGAAGATACGCAGTATTTT. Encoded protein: CASSLRTGEDTQYF.

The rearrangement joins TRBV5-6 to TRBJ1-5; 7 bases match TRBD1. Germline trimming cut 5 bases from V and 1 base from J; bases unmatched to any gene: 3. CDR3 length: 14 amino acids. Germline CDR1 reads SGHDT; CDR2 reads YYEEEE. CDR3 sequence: CASSTGESNQPQHF. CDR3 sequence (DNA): TGTGCCAGCAGTACAGGGGAGAGCAATCAGCCCCAGCATTTT.

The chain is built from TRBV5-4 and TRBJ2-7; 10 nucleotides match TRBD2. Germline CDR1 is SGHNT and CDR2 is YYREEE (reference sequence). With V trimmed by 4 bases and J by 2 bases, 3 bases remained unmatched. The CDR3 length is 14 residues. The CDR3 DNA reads TGTGCCAGCAGCCAGGGACTAGCGCCCTACGAGCAGTACTTC. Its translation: CASSQGLAPYEQYF.

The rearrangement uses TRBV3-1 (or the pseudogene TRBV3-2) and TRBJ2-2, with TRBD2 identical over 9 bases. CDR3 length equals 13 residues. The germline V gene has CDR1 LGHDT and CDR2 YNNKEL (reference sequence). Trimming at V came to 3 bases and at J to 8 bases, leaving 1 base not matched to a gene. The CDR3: CASSQSGRGELFF. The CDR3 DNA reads TGTGCCAGCAGCCAGAGCGGGAGGGGGGAGCTGTTTTTT.

The CDR3 bases are TGTGCCAGCAGCCTCCCGACAGGGAAAACCTACGAGCAGTACTTC. It specifies CASSLPTGKTYEQYF. The rearrangement links TRBV7-9 to TRBJ2-7, with 7 bases identical to TRBD1. V lost 5 bases, J lost 2 bases, and 9 bases stayed unmatched. This CDR3 has 15 amino acids. Germline CDR1 and CDR2: SEHNR and FQNEAQ (reference sequence).

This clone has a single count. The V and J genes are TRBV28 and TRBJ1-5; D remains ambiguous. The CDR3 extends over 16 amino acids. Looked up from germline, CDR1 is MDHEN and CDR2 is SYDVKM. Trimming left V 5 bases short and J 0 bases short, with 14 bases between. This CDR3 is CASSPAGAFSNQPQHF. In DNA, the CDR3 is TGTGCCAGCAGTCCGGCGGGAGCCTTTAGCAATCAGCCCCAGCATTTT.

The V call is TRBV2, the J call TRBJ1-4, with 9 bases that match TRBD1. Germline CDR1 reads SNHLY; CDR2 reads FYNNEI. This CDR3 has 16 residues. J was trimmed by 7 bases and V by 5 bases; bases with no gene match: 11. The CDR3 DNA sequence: TGTGCCAGCAGTAGACAGGGGGAGGCCTATATTGAAAAACTGTTTTTT. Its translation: CASSRQGEAYIEKLFF.

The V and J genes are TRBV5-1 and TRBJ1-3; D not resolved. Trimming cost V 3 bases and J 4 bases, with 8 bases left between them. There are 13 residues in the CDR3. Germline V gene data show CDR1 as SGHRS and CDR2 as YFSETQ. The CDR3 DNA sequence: TGCGCCAGCAGCTCAACAGAAGGAAACACCATATATTTT. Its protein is CASSSTEGNTIYF.

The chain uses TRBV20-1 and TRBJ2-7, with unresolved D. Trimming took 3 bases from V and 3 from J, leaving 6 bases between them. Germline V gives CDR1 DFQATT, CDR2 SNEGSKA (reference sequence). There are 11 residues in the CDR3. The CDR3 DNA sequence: TGCAGTGCTAGGGTCAGCTACGAGCAGTACTTC. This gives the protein CSARVSYEQYF.

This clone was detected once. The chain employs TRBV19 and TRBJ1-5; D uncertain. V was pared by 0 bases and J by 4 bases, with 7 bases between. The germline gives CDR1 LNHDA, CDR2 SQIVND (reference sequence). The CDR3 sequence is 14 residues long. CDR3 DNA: TGTGCCAGTAGTATAGAAGGCGGAAATCAGCCCCAGCATTTT. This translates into CASSIEGGNQPQHF.

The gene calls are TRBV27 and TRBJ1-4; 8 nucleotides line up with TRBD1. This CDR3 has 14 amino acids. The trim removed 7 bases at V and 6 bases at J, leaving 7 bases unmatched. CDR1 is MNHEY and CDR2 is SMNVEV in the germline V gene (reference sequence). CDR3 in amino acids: CASKTTGGDEKLFF. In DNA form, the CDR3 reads TGTGCCAGCAAAACTACAGGGGGTGATGAAAAACTGTTTTTT.

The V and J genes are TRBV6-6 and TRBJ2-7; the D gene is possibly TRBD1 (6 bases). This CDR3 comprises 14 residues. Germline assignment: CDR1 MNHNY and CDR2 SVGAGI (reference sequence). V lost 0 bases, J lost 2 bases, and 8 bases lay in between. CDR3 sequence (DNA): TGTGCCAGCAGTTACTCGAGGGGGACCTACGAGCAGTACTTC. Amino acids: CASSYSRGTYEQYF.

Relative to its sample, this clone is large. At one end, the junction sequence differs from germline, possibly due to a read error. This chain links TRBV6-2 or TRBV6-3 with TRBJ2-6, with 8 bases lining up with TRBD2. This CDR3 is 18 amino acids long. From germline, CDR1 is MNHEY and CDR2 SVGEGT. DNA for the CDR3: TGTGCCAGCAGTCGCGTTAGCGGGGATTCATGGGGGGCCAACGTGCTGACTTTC. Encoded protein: CASSRVSGDSWGANVLTF.

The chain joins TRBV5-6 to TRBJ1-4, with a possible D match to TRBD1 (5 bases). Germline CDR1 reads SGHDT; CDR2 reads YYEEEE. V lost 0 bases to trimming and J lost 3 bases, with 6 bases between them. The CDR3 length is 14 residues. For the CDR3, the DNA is TGTGCCAGCAGCTTGGGACAGCCTAATGAAAAACTGTTTTTT. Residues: CASSLGQPNEKLFF.

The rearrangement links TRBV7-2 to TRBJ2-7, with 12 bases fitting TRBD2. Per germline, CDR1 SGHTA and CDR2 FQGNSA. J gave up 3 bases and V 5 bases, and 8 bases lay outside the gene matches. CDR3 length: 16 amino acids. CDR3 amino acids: CASSLRTSGVLYEQYF. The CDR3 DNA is TGTGCCAGCAGCCTCCGGACTAGCGGGGTCCTCTACGAGCAGTACTTC. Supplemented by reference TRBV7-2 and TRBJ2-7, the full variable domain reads GAGVSQSPSNKVTEKGKDVELRCDPISGHTALYWYRQSLGQGLEFLIYFQGNSAPDKSGLPSDRFSAERTGGSVSTLTIQRTQQEDSAVYLCASSLRTSGVLYEQYFGPGTRLTVT.

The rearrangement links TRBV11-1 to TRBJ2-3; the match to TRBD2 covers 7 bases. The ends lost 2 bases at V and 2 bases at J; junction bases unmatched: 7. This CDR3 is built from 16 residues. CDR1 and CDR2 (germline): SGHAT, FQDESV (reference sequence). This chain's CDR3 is CASSLSSRENTDTQYF. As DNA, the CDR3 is TGTGCCAGCAGCTTAAGTTCGCGGGAGAACACAGATACGCAGTATTTT.

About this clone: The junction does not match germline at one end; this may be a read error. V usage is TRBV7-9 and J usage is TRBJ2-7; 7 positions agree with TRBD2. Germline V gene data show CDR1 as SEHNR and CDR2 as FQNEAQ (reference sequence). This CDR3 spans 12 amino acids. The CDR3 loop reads CASSLELGGRNF. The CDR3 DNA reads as TGTGCCAGCAGCTTAGAGCTTGGCGGGAGAAACTTC.

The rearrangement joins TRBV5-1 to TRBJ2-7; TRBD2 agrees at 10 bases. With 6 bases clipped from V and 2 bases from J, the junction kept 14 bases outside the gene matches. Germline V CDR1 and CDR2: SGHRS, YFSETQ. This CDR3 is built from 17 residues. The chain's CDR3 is CASTYGGLAGDTYEQYF. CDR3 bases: TGCGCCAGCACCTACGGGGGTCTAGCGGGGGACACCTACGAGCAGTACTTC.

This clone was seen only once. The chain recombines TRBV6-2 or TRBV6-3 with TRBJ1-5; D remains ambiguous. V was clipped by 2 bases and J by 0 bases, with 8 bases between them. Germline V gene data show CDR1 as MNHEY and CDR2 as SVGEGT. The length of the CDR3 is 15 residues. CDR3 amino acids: CASSYGQYSNQPQHF. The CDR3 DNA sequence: TGTGCCAGCAGTTACGGCCAGTATAGCAATCAGCCCCAGCATTTT.